This entry features one T cell receptor (beta chain) sequence. Antigen specificity is unknown. TCRdb itself ran the RT-PCR reads through MiXCR, one entry per CDR3 protein. The repertoire holds around 760,000 distinct CDR3 sequences, with approximately 13% as singletons. CDR1 is SGHVS and CDR2 is FQNEAQ in the germline V gene. This CDR3 is built from 19 residues. With 0 bases clipped from V and 3 bases from J, the junction kept 12 bases outside the gene matches. These data originate in a study of response to subunit inactivated influenza vaccine. General study points: The authors offered the suggestion that each seasonal influenza vaccination recruits few new T cells.

The clonotype comes from a middle-aged man who received an inactivated influenza vaccine. Source: PBMCs from blood, taken 14 to 15 days before vaccination. V usage is TRBV7-8 and J usage is TRBJ2-3; TRBD2 agrees at 10 bases. The CDR3 sequence is CASSLAGGTSEGRTDTQYF. The CDR3, as DNA: TGTGCCAGCAGCTTAGCGGGGGGGACTAGCGAGGGTAGAACAGATACGCAGTATTTT.